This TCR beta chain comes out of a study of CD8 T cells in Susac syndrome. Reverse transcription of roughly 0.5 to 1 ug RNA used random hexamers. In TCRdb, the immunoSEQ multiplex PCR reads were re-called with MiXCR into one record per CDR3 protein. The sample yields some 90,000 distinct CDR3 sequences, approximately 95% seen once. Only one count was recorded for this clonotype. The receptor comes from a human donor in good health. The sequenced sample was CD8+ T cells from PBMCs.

In DNA form, the CDR3 reads TGCGCCAGCAGCCATGGGGACAGTCTAGCCAAAAACATTCAGTACTTC. Translation gives CASSHGDSLAKNIQYF. The chain is built from TRBV4-1 and TRBJ2-4, with 7 bases fitting TRBD1. The CDR3 loop spans 16 amino acids. V shed 3 bases, J shed 0 bases, and the junction held 5 bases outside the gene matches. CDR1 MGHRA and CDR2 YSYEKL come from the germline V gene.